This TCR beta chain was observed in a study of blood T cells in healthy people across ages. Combining a sample-barcoded 5' primer with a J-beta primer mix, a second PCR ran for about 7 to 12 cycles. From the 5' RACE reads, TCRdb called clonotypes with MiXCR, one entry per CDR3 protein. The repertoire has 1.5 million to 2 million distinct CDR3 sequences, approximately 28% of them found once; the top ten carry about 8%. A single count supports this clonotype. Germline lookup yields CDR1 SGDLS and CDR2 YYNGEE. The length of the CDR3 is 15 residues. Trimming removed 0 bases at V and 5 bases at J, with 13 bases between.

The chain couples TRBV9 to TRBJ2-3; a weak D match, TRBD2 (7 bases). The receptor's source is a woman aged 25 to 39 in good health. The sample consisted of blood. Here the CDR3 reads CASSVEGVAGDTQYF. CDR3 coding DNA: TGTGCCAGCAGCGTAGAGGGGGTAGCGGGAGATACGCAGTATTTT.